The 26 T cell receptor beta chains below were found in one sample sequenced in a study of T-cell reconstitution after alpha-beta-depleted transplantation in children. Construction of the TCRbeta library involved unique molecular identifiers. One entry per CDR3 protein results from TCRdb running MiXCR on the PCR reads. This sample has 200,000 to 250,000 distinct CDR3 sequences, with roughly a tenth found just once. The sequenced sample was PBMCs, obtained before TCRalphabeta/CD19-depleted stem cell transplant. Every receptor here comes from a child less than two years old with acute myeloid leukemia, due to receive a stem cell transplant.

This clonotype appeared many times. The genes are TRBV7-9 and TRBJ2-7; unclear D gene. CDR3 length: 12 residues. Trimming took 4 bases from V and 0 from J, leaving 4 bases between them. Germline V lookup: CDR1 SEHNR, CDR2 FQNEAQ (reference sequence). CDR3 region: CASSSISYEQYF. The CDR3 DNA reads as TGTGCCAGCAGCTCGATCTCCTACGAGCAGTACTTC.

This clonotype was counted ten times or more. The V call is TRBV29-1, the J call TRBJ2-2; a possible D gene is TRBD2 (5 bases). The CDR3 runs 13 residues. V shed 5 bases and J shed 2 bases, with 9 bases lying between them. The V gene's germline CDR1 is SQVTM and CDR2 ANQGSEA. The CDR3 DNA sequence: TGCAGCGTTCTACTAGTAAACACCGGGGAGCTGTTTTTT. This sequence encodes CSVLLVNTGELFF.

This clonotype was detected many times. The chain has TRBV5-1 and TRBJ2-1, with 9 nucleotides matching TRBD2. CDR1 is SGHRS, CDR2 YFSETQ, per germline. The length of the CDR3 is 14 residues. V shed 5 bases, J shed 7 bases, and the junction held 7 bases outside the gene matches. This CDR3 reads CASRPSGEFNEQFF. The CDR3 bases are TGCGCCAGCAGACCTAGCGGGGAGTTTAATGAGCAGTTCTTC.

This clonotype was counted many times. V gene TRBV7-9 combines with J gene TRBJ2-7, with D perhaps matching TRBD1 or TRBD2 (5 bases each). Trimming stripped 2 bases from V and 5 bases from J, with 10 bases between. Germline V gene sequence: CDR1 SEHNR, CDR2 FQNEAQ (reference sequence). This CDR3 has 13 residues. The CDR3: CASSLLGVNEQYF. In DNA, the CDR3 is TGTGCCAGCAGCTTATTGGGGGTCAACGAGCAGTACTTC.

In this sample, this clonotype turned up many times. The rearrangement joins TRBV5-1 to TRBJ2-5; perhaps TRBD2 as D (6 bases). V lost 4 bases, J lost 4 bases, and 20 bases lay in between. Germline V gives CDR1 SGHRS, CDR2 YFSETQ. The CDR3 totals 16 residues. The CDR3 sequence: CASSRSGTLVSETQYF. The CDR3, as DNA: TGCGCCAGCAGCCGTTCCGGGACTCTTGTATCAGAGACCCAGTACTTC.

This clonotype was recorded at least ten times. V usage is TRBV6-5 and J usage is TRBJ2-1; 11 positions match TRBD2. The CDR3 spans 16 residues. Germline CDR1 is MNHEY and CDR2 is SVGAGI. V was pared by 8 bases and J by 2 bases, with 8 bases of the junction left unmatched. Here the CDR3 reads CASGPIAGGPYNEQFF. The CDR3 coding sequence is TGTGCCAGCGGCCCGATAGCGGGAGGGCCCTACAATGAGCAGTTCTTC.

The chain employs TRBV5-1 and TRBJ1-6; TRBD1 might be the D (5 bases). Germline-derived CDR1 and CDR2 are SGHRS and YFSETQ. Trimming took 6 bases from V and 1 from J, leaving 14 bases between them. This CDR3 has 16 residues. The CDR3 sequence: CASTTGGSSYNSPLHF. CDR3 in DNA: TGCGCCAGCACCACCGGGGGGTCGTCCTATAATTCACCCCTCCACTTT. Filled out from reference TRBV5-1 and TRBJ1-6, the complete variable domain reads KAGVTQTPRYLIKTRGQQVTLSCSPISGHRSVSWYQQTPGQGLQFLFEYFSETQRNKGNFPGRFSGRQFSNSRSEMNVSTLELGDSALYLCASTTGGSSYNSPLHFGNGTRLTVT.

At least ten counts were recorded for this clonotype. The CDR3, as DNA: TGTGCCAGCAGTTTCGCGGCAGGGAACACTGAAGCTTTCTTT. This codes for CASSFAAGNTEAFF. The chain is built from TRBV12-3 or TRBV12-4 and TRBJ1-1; D ambiguous. The CDR3 sequence is 14 residues long. The V end was cut by 3 bases, the J end by 1 base, with 9 bases between.

This clonotype was recorded at least ten times. V gene TRBV11-1 combines with J gene TRBJ2-1; 12 nucleotides match TRBD2. This CDR3 contains 20 residues. V lost 0 bases, J lost 0 bases, and 9 bases stayed unmatched. Looked up from germline, CDR1 is SGHAT and CDR2 is FQDESV (reference sequence). The CDR3 spells CASSLAGTSGHWSSYNEQFF. In DNA, the CDR3 is TGTGCCAGCAGCTTAGCGGGGACTAGCGGGCACTGGAGCTCCTACAATGAGCAGTTCTTC.

In its sample, this clonotype was seen many times. V usage is TRBV29-1 and J usage is TRBJ2-7; D gene uncertain. Germline V gene sequence: CDR1 SQVTM, CDR2 ANQGSEA. This CDR3 contains 14 residues. Between the trimmed V and J ends, which lost 0 bases and 0 bases, there was a span of 9 bases. The CDR3 region has the DNA TGCAGCGTTGAAGACCAGAGTCACTCCTACGAGCAGTACTTC. Protein sequence: CSVEDQSHSYEQYF.

The sample holds many counts of this clonotype. The chain joins TRBV5-1 to TRBJ2-7; D tentatively reads TRBD1 or TRBD2 (5 bases each). The V end lost 4 bases, the J end lost 3 bases, and 17 bases lay between the germline ends. Per the germline V gene, CDR1 is SGHRS and CDR2 is YFSETQ. The CDR3 sequence is 15 residues long. CDR3 loop: CASSNAGTLIYEQYF. CDR3 DNA: TGCGCCAGCAGCAACGCCGGGACCCTAATCTACGAGCAGTACTTC.

There are a few counts of this clonotype. V and J are TRBV30 and TRBJ2-7, with D perhaps assigned TRBD1 or TRBD2 (5 bases each). CDR3 size: 11 residues. Trimming stripped 4 bases from V and 5 bases from J, with 9 bases between. CDR1 is GTSNPN, CDR2 SVGIG, per germline (reference sequence). CDR3: CAWKGSHEQYF. Written as DNA, the CDR3 is TGTGCCTGGAAGGGGAGCCACGAGCAGTACTTC.

About this clonotype itself: This could be a read error, since a much larger clone is one nucleotide away. V gene TRBV5-5 combines with J gene TRBJ2-7; D not resolved. Germline CDR1 reads SGHKS; CDR2 reads YYEKEE (reference sequence). The CDR3 is 12 amino acids. The V and J ends lost 10 bases and 0 bases respectively, with 11 bases between them. The CDR3 reads CAGTLGSYEQYF. CDR3 nucleotides: TGTGCCGGCACCCTGGGCTCCTACGAGCAGTACTTC.

This clonotype was found many times. The gene calls are TRBV18 and TRBJ2-2; D may be TRBD1 (6 bases). Trimming cost V 2 bases and J 1 base, with 11 bases left between them. The CDR3 has 16 amino acids. Looked up from germline, CDR1 is KGHSH and CDR2 is LQKENI. This chain's CDR3 is CASSPGGRVNTGELFF. The CDR3 nucleotides read TGTGCCAGCTCACCAGGGGGCCGGGTGAACACCGGGGAGCTGTTTTTT.

This clonotype has ten or more counts. The J gene is TRBJ2-5, the V gene TRBV12-3 or TRBV12-4, with TRBD2 matching 12 bases. V gave up 2 bases and J gave up 5 bases; unmatched junction bases: 0. This CDR3 region has 14 residues. In DNA, the CDR3 is TGTGCCAGCAGTTTACTAGCGGGGGGGGAGACCCAGTACTTC. Translated, it gives CASSLLAGGETQYF.

This clonotype was counted many times. The chain has TRBV5-4 and TRBJ2-3; a possible D gene is TRBD1 (6 bases). CDR3 length: 14 residues. V lost 2 bases and J lost 4, with 11 bases in between. Germline V gives CDR1 SGHNT, CDR2 YYREEE (reference sequence). The chain's CDR3 is CASSLTGKADTQYF. The CDR3 DNA reads as TGTGCCAGCAGCTTAACAGGGAAGGCAGATACGCAGTATTTT. Based on the CDR3 plus reference TRBV5-4 and TRBJ2-3, the full variable domain is ETGVTQSPTHLIKTRGQQVTLRCSSQSGHNTVSWYQQALGQGPQFIFQYYREEENGRGNFPPRFSGLQFPNYSSELNVNALELDDSALYLCASSLTGKADTQYFGPGTRLTVL.

This clonotype occurred many times. The rearrangement uses TRBV29-1 and TRBJ2-7; 7 bases align to TRBD1. V lost 4 bases and J lost 2; bases outside the gene matches: 5. The CDR3 contains 13 residues. CDR1 is SQVTM and CDR2 is ANQGSEA in the germline V gene. CDR3 in DNA: TGCAGCGTTGGTAGGGGGCTCCCCTACGAGCAGTACTTC. This encodes CSVGRGLPYEQYF.

This clonotype was detected ten times or more. The chain links TRBV14 to TRBJ2-1; D possibly corresponds to TRBD1 (7 bases). The CDR3 consists of 17 residues. The germline gives CDR1 SGHDN, CDR2 FVKESK. V gave up 4 bases and J gave up 4 bases, with 20 bases separating them. The CDR3 region has the DNA TGTGCCAGCAGCCCGCAACCAGAGGCAGGGGGGTACAATGAGCAGTTCTTC. Translation: CASSPQPEAGGYNEQFF.

This chain uses TRBV15 with TRBJ2-7, with D uncertain. Germline CDR1 is LNHNV and CDR2 is YYDKDF (reference sequence). V was pared by 5 bases and J by 0 bases, with 5 bases between. The CDR3 spans 12 residues. DNA of the CDR3: TGTGCCACCAGCTGGTCCTCCTACGAGCAGTACTTC. It encodes CATSWSSYEQYF.

This chain links TRBV19 with TRBJ2-4, with a weak D call TRBD1 (6 bases). Germline V gene sequence: CDR1 LNHDA, CDR2 SQIVND (reference sequence). Trimming stripped 3 bases from V and 5 bases from J, with 11 bases between. The CDR3 consists of 14 residues. CDR3 residues: CASSISRGENIQYF. The CDR3 nucleotides read TGTGCCAGTAGTATCTCCAGGGGCGAAAACATTCAGTACTTC.

This clonotype has a count of ten or more. J is TRBJ2-7 and V is TRBV20-1; D remains unclear. Trimming cost V 5 bases and J 3 bases, with 14 bases left between them. CDR1 is DFQATT, CDR2 SNEGSKA, per germline (reference sequence). The CDR3 runs 13 residues. CDR3: CSARPGNNYEQYF. DNA for the CDR3: TGCAGTGCTCGACCTGGGAACAACTACGAGCAGTACTTC.

This clonotype was detected ten times or more. The CDR3 coding sequence is TGTGCCAGCAACACAGTGATAAGCACTGAAGCTTTCTTT. This translates into CASNTVISTEAFF. The V call is TRBV28, the J call TRBJ1-1, with no clear D. Germline CDR1 is MDHEN and CDR2 is SYDVKM. This CDR3 is built from 13 residues. Trimming stripped 7 bases from V and 4 bases from J, with 13 bases between.

In its sample, this clonotype was seen many times. The chain carries TRBV11-2 and TRBJ1-2, with 7 bases that match TRBD1. With V trimmed by 10 bases and J by 0 bases, 11 bases remained unmatched. Per germline, CDR1 SGHAT and CDR2 FQNNGV. There are 15 residues in the CDR3. CDR3 bases: TGTGCCACCACCGGGACAGAGAGCCCTAACTATGGCTACACCTTC. It codes for CATTGTESPNYGYTF.

This clonotype has ten or more counts. J is TRBJ2-1 and V is TRBV5-1; possible D gene TRBD2, 5 bases. There are 15 residues in the CDR3. The germline gives CDR1 SGHRS, CDR2 YFSETQ. Trimming removed 0 bases from V and 8 bases from J, with 15 bases in between. The CDR3 DNA sequence: TGCGCCAGCAGCTTGGTGGGGTGGAGGTCCGATGAGCAGTTCTTC. It codes for CASSLVGWRSDEQFF. Supplemented by reference TRBV5-1 and TRBJ2-1, the full variable domain reads KAGVTQTPRYLIKTRGQQVTLSCSPISGHRSVSWYQQTPGQGLQFLFEYFSETQRNKGNFPGRFSGRQFSNSRSEMNVSTLELGDSALYLCASSLVGWRSDEQFFGPGTRLTVL.

This clonotype was picked up many times. J is TRBJ2-3 and V is TRBV4-2, with TRBD2 identical over 7 bases. The CDR3 is made up of 16 amino acids. J gave up 4 bases and V 0 bases, and 7 bases lay outside the gene matches. Germline V lookup: CDR1 LGHNA, CDR2 YNFKEQ. The CDR3 region has the DNA TGTGCCAGCAGCCAAGAATCTAGCGGTGTATCAGATACGCAGTATTTT. Translation: CASSQESSGVSDTQYF.

CDR3 nucleotide sequence: TGTGCCAGCAGTTCCCCCTGGGTAGGGACCGGGGAGCTGTTTTTT. It is translated as CASSSPWVGTGELFF. The genes are TRBV28 and TRBJ2-2; D ambiguous. The CDR3 consists of 15 residues. V shed 4 bases and J shed 5 bases, with 14 bases lying between them. The V gene's germline CDR1 is MDHEN and CDR2 SYDVKM.